This TCR beta chain was recorded in a study of PD-1 blockade in classical Hodgkin lymphoma. Points from the study as a whole: Diversity similar to that of newly diagnosed patients was seen at baseline in complete responders. CD4+ TCR diversity climbed significantly by C4D1, unlike CD8+ TCR diversity.

Each patient relapsed following autologous stem cell transplantation, and prior brentuximab vedotin exposure differed. Out of thawed PBMCs, magnetic negative selection purified CD4+ T cells. Data came from immunoSEQ multiplex PCR; TCRdb stores just in-frame clones and leaves some out. The sample lists fewer than 7,500 clones; 80% were seen once. This CDR3 contains 16 residues. Germline CDR1 LNHDA, CDR2 SQIVND (reference sequence). The V and J ends lost 3 bases and 2 bases, in that order; junction bases with no gene match: 10. A note on this clone: Its antigen is still unknown.

The chain is built from TRBV19 and TRBJ2-7, with 7 bases lining up with TRBD2. Here the sequenced sample was CD4+ T cells from blood, taken at baseline. The clonotype originates from a human donor with classical Hodgkin lymphoma. CDR3 in amino acids: CASSITSGTTTYEQYF. CDR3 nucleotides: TGTGCCAGTAGTATCACTTCCGGGACTACGACCTACGAGCAGTACTTC.